The 19 T cell receptor beta chains in this list originate from one sample, sequenced in a study of patients and donors after allogeneic stem cell transplantation. TCRdb re-called the RT-PCR reads with MiXCR, one entry per CDR3 protein. The data show under 170,000 distinct CDR3 sequences, approximately 37% seen once. Sequences were obtained from blood, either unsorted or a sorted T cell fraction (not recorded which). The receptors here all came from a human donor who was either an allogeneic HSCT recipient or a stem cell or donor lymphocyte infusion donor (not recorded which). It is not recorded whose cells these are; they may come from a transplant donor.

This clonotype was seen more than once but under ten times. At one boundary the junction diverges from the germline segment, which might be a read error. The CDR3 bases are TGTGCTAGCAGCTTTAGCGGGGGGCAAGAGACCCAGTACTTC. Protein sequence: CASSFSGGQETQYF. The J gene is TRBJ2-5, the V gene TRBV7-7; 10 nucleotides agree with TRBD2. Germline V gene sequence: CDR1 SSHAT, CDR2 FNYEAQ (reference sequence). The CDR3 is made up of 14 amino acids.

This clonotype was counted a few times. The rearrangement links TRBV21-1 to TRBJ1-4. TRBV21-1 has pseudogene status. The CDR3 runs to 16 residues. In nucleotides, the CDR3 is TGTGCCAGCAGCAAGCATACAGCAGCAACTAATGAAAAACTGTTTTTT. Its protein product is CASSKHTAATNEKLFF.

The chain recombines TRBV10-3 with TRBJ2-3, with D perhaps matching TRBD2 (6 bases). V was trimmed by 11 bases and J by 2 bases, leaving 14 bases between them. Germline V gene lookup returns CDR1 ENHRY and CDR2 SYGVKD. The CDR3 sequence is 13 residues long. The CDR3 region is CASAGGLTDTQYF. As DNA, the CDR3 is TGTGCCTCGGCCGGGGGACTCACAGATACGCAGTATTTT.

This CDR3 is CASSGLAGEYNEQFF. The CDR3, as DNA: TGTGCCAGCAGTGGCCTAGCGGGGGAATACAATGAGCAGTTCTTC. J is TRBJ2-1 and V is TRBV6-5; 10 positions agree with TRBD2. Unmatched junction bases numbered 5, after V lost 5 bases and J lost 4 bases. The CDR3 covers 15 residues. From germline, CDR1 is MNHEY and CDR2 SVGAGI.

The J gene is TRBJ1-4, the V gene TRBV28, with D hard to call. The length of the CDR3 is 14 residues. Per the germline V gene, CDR1 is MDHEN and CDR2 is SYDVKM. V lost 3 bases, J lost 8 bases, and 13 bases lay in between. The CDR3 loop reads CASSFPLLGEKLFF. In nucleotides, the CDR3 is TGTGCCAGCAGTTTTCCCCTTCTAGGGGAAAAACTGTTTTTT.

Concerning this clonotype: The conserved phenylalanine or tryptophan normally closing the CDR3 is absent here, so this likely arose from a read error. This chain links TRBV12-3 or TRBV12-4 with TRBJ1-6; D gene ambiguous. The ends were cut back, 1 base at V and 10 bases at J, with 14 bases in the middle. The CDR3 is 15 residues long. CDR3 coding DNA: TGTGCCAGCAGTTTAGAAGTCGGTGGTTTGTCACCCCTCCACTTG. Translation: CASSLEVGGLSPLHL.

This chain uses TRBV25-1 with TRBJ1-4; D is ambiguous. Germline V lookup: CDR1 MGHDK, CDR2 SYGVNS. CDR3 length: 14 residues. The V gene lost 4 bases and the J gene lost 0 bases, with 6 bases spanning the gap. The chain's CDR3 is CASSATTTNEKLFF. CDR3 nucleotide sequence: TGTGCCAGCAGTGCGACTACAACTAATGAAAAACTGTTTTTT.

V usage is TRBV27 and J usage is TRBJ2-1, with unresolved D. The CDR3 has 12 amino acids. The V gene lost 5 bases and the J gene lost 5 bases, with 7 bases spanning the gap. Germline assignment: CDR1 MNHEY and CDR2 SMNVEV (reference sequence). For the CDR3, the DNA is TGTGCCAGCAGTCGGCAGCACAATGAGCAGTTCTTC. It yields the protein CASSRQHNEQFF.

V and J are TRBV12-3 or TRBV12-4 and TRBJ2-5, with D perhaps TRBD1 (5 bases). With 7 bases removed from V and 7 bases from J, the gap between germline ends came to 16 bases. CDR3 length: 13 residues. The CDR3 DNA is TGTGCCAGCATCTTCGGGTTAAGGGGGACCCAGTACTTC. This encodes CASIFGLRGTQYF.

V and J are TRBV10-3 and TRBJ1-5; D ambiguous. CDR3 length: 13 amino acids. Germline CDR1 and CDR2: ENHRY and SYGVKD. Trimming shortened V by 3 bases and J by 4 bases, and 7 bases separated the two germline ends. DNA for the CDR3: TGTGCCATCAGTGACATAACAAATCAGCCCCAGCATTTT. It translates to CAISDITNQPQHF.

The chain joins TRBV28 to TRBJ1-6, with TRBD1 as a possible D gene (5 bases). Germline CDR1 and CDR2: MDHEN and SYDVKM. V lost 6 bases, J lost 6 bases, and 18 bases lay in between. The CDR3 is 16 residues long. The CDR3 DNA reads as TGTGCCAGCAGACCCCCGGGCGGGAGGGGTAATTCACCCCTCCACTTT. Translated, it gives CASRPPGGRGNSPLHF.

This chain joins TRBV12-3 or TRBV12-4 and TRBJ2-2; D unclear. This CDR3 has 14 amino acids. V was pared by 3 bases and J by 4 bases, with 9 bases between. This CDR3 is CASSLRSPTGELFF. The CDR3 nucleotides are TGTGCCAGCAGTTTGAGGTCGCCCACCGGGGAGCTGTTTTTT.

The J gene is TRBJ2-1, the V gene TRBV15, with 7 positions matching TRBD1. With 3 bases clipped from V and 8 bases from J, the junction kept 10 bases outside the gene matches. Germline assignment: CDR1 LNHNV and CDR2 YYDKDF (reference sequence). CDR3 size: 15 residues. In DNA form, the CDR3 reads TGTGCCACCAGCAGGAATCAACAGGGGAGCGATGAGCAGTTCTTC. It codes for CATSRNQQGSDEQFF.

In its sample, this clonotype was seen a few times. This chain joins TRBV29-1 and TRBJ2-7, with 9 nucleotides matching TRBD1. Trimming cost V 3 bases and J 1 base; bases outside gene matches: 4. The V gene's germline CDR1 is SQVTM and CDR2 ANQGSEA. CDR3 length: 14 amino acids. Here the CDR3 DNA reads TGCAGCGTTGACGGGACAGGGAGTTCCTACGAGCAGTACTTC. This translates into CSVDGTGSSYEQYF.

This clonotype was seen many times. The chain combines TRBV5-1 with TRBJ1-6; D may be TRBD1 (5 bases). CDR3 size: 16 residues. V was trimmed by 0 bases and J by 8 bases, leaving 15 bases between them. Germline V gene data show CDR1 as SGHRS and CDR2 as YFSETQ. CDR3 region: CASSLAGPENHSPLHF. The DNA for the CDR3 is TGCGCCAGCAGCTTGGCGGGACCGGAAAATCATTCACCCCTCCACTTT.

In its sample, this clonotype was seen a few times. The chain links TRBV6-5 to TRBJ1-1, with unresolved D. CDR3 length: 13 residues. V was cut by 2 bases and J by 2 bases, with 6 bases left in between. Germline values: CDR1 MNHEY, CDR2 SVGAGI. CDR3 nucleotide sequence: TGTGCCAGCAGTTACCGGCCTAACACTGAAGCTTTCTTT. It yields the protein CASSYRPNTEAFF.

The chain has TRBV20-1 and TRBJ1-2; D call uncertain. CDR1 is DFQATT, CDR2 SNEGSKA, per germline (reference sequence). V was cut by 0 bases and J by 7 bases, with 21 bases left in between. The CDR3 has 16 amino acids. The CDR3 reads CSARDSQVLTMGGYTF. The DNA of the CDR3 is TGCAGTGCTAGAGATTCCCAGGTGTTAACTATGGGTGGCTACACCTTC.

Concerning this clonotype itself: Germline and junction disagree at one end, which may indicate a read error. The genes are TRBV27 and TRBJ1-2, with D possibly being TRBD1 (5 bases). The CDR3 is made up of 14 amino acids. The germline V gene encodes CDR1 MNHEY and CDR2 SMNVEV (reference sequence). CDR3 amino acids: CASSARDGTYSYTF. Written as DNA, the CDR3 is TGTGCCAGCAGTGCCCGGGACGGAACCTATAGCTACACCTTC.

The chain links TRBV4-2 to TRBJ2-3; 8 nucleotides line up with TRBD2. V dropped 0 bases and J dropped 2; count of bases not matched to a gene: 4. The CDR3 covers 16 residues. The germline V gene encodes CDR1 LGHNA and CDR2 YNFKEQ. The CDR3 nucleotides are TGTGCCAGCAGCCAAGAGGCGGGGGGAAACACAGATACGCAGTATTTT. It is translated as CASSQEAGGNTDTQYF.